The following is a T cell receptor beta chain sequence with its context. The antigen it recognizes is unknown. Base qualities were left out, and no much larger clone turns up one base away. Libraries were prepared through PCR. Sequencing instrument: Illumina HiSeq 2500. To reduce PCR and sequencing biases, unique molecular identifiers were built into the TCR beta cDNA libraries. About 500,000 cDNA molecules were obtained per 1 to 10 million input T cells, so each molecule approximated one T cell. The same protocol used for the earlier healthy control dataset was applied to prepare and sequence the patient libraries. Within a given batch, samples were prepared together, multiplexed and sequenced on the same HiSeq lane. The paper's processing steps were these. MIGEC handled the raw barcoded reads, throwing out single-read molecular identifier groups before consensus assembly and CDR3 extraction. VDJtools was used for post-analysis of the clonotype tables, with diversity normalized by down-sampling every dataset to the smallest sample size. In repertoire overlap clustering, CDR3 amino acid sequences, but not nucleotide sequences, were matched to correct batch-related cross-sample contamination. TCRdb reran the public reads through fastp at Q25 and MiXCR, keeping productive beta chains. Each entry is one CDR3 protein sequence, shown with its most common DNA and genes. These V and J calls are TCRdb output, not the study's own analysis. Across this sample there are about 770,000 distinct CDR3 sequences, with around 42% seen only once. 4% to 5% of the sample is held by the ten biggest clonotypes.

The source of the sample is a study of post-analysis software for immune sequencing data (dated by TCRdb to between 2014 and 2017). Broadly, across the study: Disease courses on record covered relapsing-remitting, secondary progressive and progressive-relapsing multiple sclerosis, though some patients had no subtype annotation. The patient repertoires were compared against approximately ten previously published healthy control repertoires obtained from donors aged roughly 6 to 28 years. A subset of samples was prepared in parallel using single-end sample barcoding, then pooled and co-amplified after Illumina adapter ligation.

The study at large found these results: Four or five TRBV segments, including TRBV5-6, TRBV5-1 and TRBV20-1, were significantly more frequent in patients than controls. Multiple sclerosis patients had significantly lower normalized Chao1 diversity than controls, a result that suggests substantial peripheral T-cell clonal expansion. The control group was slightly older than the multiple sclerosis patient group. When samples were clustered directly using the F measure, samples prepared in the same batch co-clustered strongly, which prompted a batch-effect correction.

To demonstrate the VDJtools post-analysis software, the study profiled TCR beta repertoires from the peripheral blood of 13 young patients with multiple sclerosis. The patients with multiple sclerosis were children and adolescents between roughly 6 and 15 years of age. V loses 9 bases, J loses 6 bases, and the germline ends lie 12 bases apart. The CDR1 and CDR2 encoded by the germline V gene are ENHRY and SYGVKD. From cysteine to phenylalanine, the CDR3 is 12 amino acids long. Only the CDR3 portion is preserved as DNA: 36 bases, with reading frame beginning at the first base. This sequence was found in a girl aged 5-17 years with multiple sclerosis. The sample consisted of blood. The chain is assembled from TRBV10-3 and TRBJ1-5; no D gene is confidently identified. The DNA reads TGTGCCATACTCCCCGGCGGTCAGCCCCAGCATTTT. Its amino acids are CAILPGGQPQHF.